A selection of T cell receptor beta chains follows, all from one sample in a study of blood T cell repertoires in COVID-19. The protocol was immunoSEQ multiplex PCR, while the TCRdb copy is restricted to in-frame clones and leaves out a portion. The sample has some 270,000 clones; approximately 83% are singletons. Material for sequencing was peripheral blood. All receptors derive from a woman aged 70 to 79 with acute or convalescent COVID-19. The CDR3 runs from the conserved cysteine through the conserved F or W. D genes are given only for firm matches.

d_gene	v_gene	j_gene	CDR3aa	CDR3nt
-	TRBV5-1	TRBJ2-2	CASSSGNTGELFF	TGCGCCAGCAGCTCCGGGAACACCGGGGAGCTGTTTTTT
-	TRBV7-3	TRBJ2-3	CASSLGPLGTDTQYF	TGTGCCAGCAGCTTAGGGCCCCTCGGCACAGATACGCAGTATTTT
-	TRBV7-3	TRBJ2-1	CASSFRPGGEQFF	TGTGCCAGCAGCTTCCGACCCGGCGGTGAGCAGTTCTTC
-	TRBV2	TRBJ1-2	CASSELANYGYTF	TGTGCCAGCAGTGAACTGGCAAACTATGGCTACACCTTC
-	TRBV5-1	TRBJ1-1	CASSLAGYTNTEAFF	TGCGCCAGCAGCTTGGCAGGGTATACGAACACTGAAGCTTTCTTT
TRBD1	TRBV18	TRBJ1-2	CASSAGTGDGYTF	TGTGCCAGCTCAGCCGGGACAGGGGACGGCTACACCTTC
-	TRBV19	TRBJ1-3	CASSIWANTIYF	TGTGCCAGTAGTATTTGGGCGAACACCATATATTTT
TRBD1	TRBV27	TRBJ1-2	CASSKTGPTKNYGYTF	TGTGCCAGCAGCAAGACAGGGCCCACGAAAAACTATGGCTACACCTTC
-	TRBV3-1/TRBV3-2	TRBJ2-5	CASSQLATTFQETQYF	TGTGCCAGCAGCCAACTTGCGACTACCTTCCAAGAGACCCAGTACTTC
-	TRBV18	TRBJ1-6	CASSRDFYNSPLHF	TGTGCCAGCTCACGGGACTTCTATAATTCACCCCTCCACTTT